Following are 31 T cell receptor beta chains from one sample sequenced in a study of T cell repertoires in cytomegalovirus infection. TCRdb ran MiXCR on the reads and lists one entry per CDR3 protein. The top ten clones hold 11% to 15% of a sample with around 900,000 distinct CDR3 sequences, less than 40% of them seen once. These receptors' antigens are unknown. The sequencing here drew on cultured CD8+ T cells from PBMCs, taken from culture after CMV antigen stimulation. All receptors derive from a human donor in good health (CMV status not recorded). Some clones in this sample may be carry-over from other donors' samples.

The table lists this clonotype with many counts. V usage is TRBV7-3 and J usage is TRBJ2-2; D is perhaps TRBD1 or TRBD2 (6 bases each). Germline V gives CDR1 SGHTA, CDR2 FQGTGA. This CDR3 has 16 amino acids. V gave up 5 bases and J gave up 4 bases, with 17 bases separating them. The CDR3 DNA follows: TGTGCCAGCAGCCCGCCTGGAGGGGGGAGCACCGGGGAGCTGTTTTTT. It translates to CASSPPGGGSTGELFF.

Comments on this clonotype: Its ends do not fully match the called genes, so a read error is possible. The V call is TRBV6-2 or TRBV6-3, the J call TRBJ1-2, with 9 bases that match TRBD1. The CDR3 totals 17 residues. Germline assignment: CDR1 MNHEY and CDR2 SVGEGT. CDR3 residues: CVSVTRTGETLLYGYTF. CDR3 coding DNA: TGTGTCAGCGTTACGCGGACAGGGGAGACCCTTTTGTATGGCTACACCTTC.

The table lists this clonotype with a few counts. The DNA for the CDR3 is TGCAGCGTTGAAGATCAGAGGCCGAGCTACACCTTC. Protein product: CSVEDQRPSYTF. The chain uses TRBV29-1 and TRBJ1-2; D remains unclear. The CDR3 contains 12 residues. From germline, CDR1 is SQVTM and CDR2 ANQGSEA. The germline V and J ends were trimmed by 0 bases and 9 bases, with 11 bases remaining between them.

The chain uses TRBV3-1 and TRBJ2-6; TRBD1 is a possible D gene (6 bases). Germline V gene data show CDR1 as LGHDT and CDR2 as YNNKEL (reference sequence). The CDR3 length is 20 residues. V lost 2 bases, J lost 0 bases, and 20 bases lay in between. DNA of the CDR3: TGTGCCAGCAGCCAACACTACCGGGACACGTACCCCTCTGGGGCCAACGTCCTGACTTTC. Translation: CASSQHYRDTYPSGANVLTF.

V and J are TRBV2 and TRBJ2-5, with D possibly being TRBD1 or TRBD2 (5 bases each). The CDR3 extends over 11 amino acids. The V end lost 7 bases, the J end lost 11 bases, and 14 bases lay between the germline ends. Germline V gene lookup returns CDR1 SNHLY and CDR2 FYNNEI. The CDR3 nucleotides read TGTGCCAGCAATATAGGGACCGCACAGTACTTC. It yields the protein CASNIGTAQYF.

This clonotype was counted between two and nine times. The chain is built from TRBV4-3 and TRBJ2-3, with TRBD2 matching over 12 bases. After removal of 2 bases from V and 2 bases from J, the junction contained 8 bases not matched to a gene. The germline gives CDR1 LGHNA, CDR2 YSLEER. The CDR3 consists of 18 residues. CDR3 coding DNA: TGCGCCAGCAGCCAAAAAATTACTAGCGGGGGGCCCACAGATACGCAGTATTTT. Amino acid sequence: CASSQKITSGGPTDTQYF.

This rearrangement joins TRBV12-3 or TRBV12-4 to TRBJ2-5; 11 nucleotides match TRBD1. This CDR3 comprises 14 residues. Trimming removed 4 bases from V and 4 bases from J; junction bases left unmatched: 2. CDR3 sequence reads: CASSSGTGGETQYF. Here the CDR3 DNA reads TGTGCCAGCAGTTCAGGGACAGGGGGAGAGACCCAGTACTTC.

The V gene is TRBV5-1, the J gene TRBJ2-1; 7 bases map to TRBD1. The CDR3 covers 22 residues. From germline, CDR1 is SGHRS and CDR2 YFSETQ. J gave up 0 bases and V 4 bases, and 25 bases lay outside the gene matches. CDR3 amino acids: CASSVPDRSELGSVSSYNEQFF. CDR3 coding DNA: TGCGCCAGCAGCGTACCGGACAGGTCCGAACTTGGGTCGGTAAGCTCCTACAATGAGCAGTTCTTC.

V usage is TRBV28 and J usage is TRBJ1-2; D not resolved. The CDR3 totals 16 residues. V lost 3 bases to trimming and J lost 4 bases, with 18 bases between them. Germline-derived CDR1 and CDR2 are MDHEN and SYDVKM. CDR3 sequence reads: CASSFAREGSGYGYTF. Here the CDR3 DNA reads TGTGCCAGCAGTTTTGCGAGGGAGGGTAGCGGCTATGGCTACACCTTC.

This clonotype occurred a few times. The chain links TRBV29-1 to TRBJ1-1; no clear D. The CDR3 is made up of 11 amino acids. Trimming left V 4 bases short and J 1 base short, with 4 bases between. The V gene's germline CDR1 is SQVTM and CDR2 ANQGSEA. This CDR3 is CSVVTNTEAFF. DNA of the CDR3: TGCAGCGTTGTTACGAACACTGAAGCTTTCTTT.

This chain joins TRBV3-1 and TRBJ2-3; 10 nucleotides agree with TRBD2. The germline CDR1 and CDR2 sequences are LGHDT and YNNKEL (reference sequence). V lost 0 bases, J lost 2 bases, and 8 bases stayed unmatched. CDR3 size: 18 residues. The DNA for the CDR3 is TGTGCCAGCAGCCAAGATCTTACTAGCGGGGCTCTCACAGATACGCAGTATTTT. Encoded protein: CASSQDLTSGALTDTQYF.

This clonotype was counted at least ten times. The chain recombines TRBV7-2 with TRBJ1-1, with D perhaps matching TRBD1 (6 bases). Looked up from germline, CDR1 is SGHTA and CDR2 is FQGNSA. Trimming shortened V by 2 bases and J by 7 bases, and 23 bases separated the two germline ends. The length of the CDR3 is 17 residues. CDR3 bases: TGTGCCAGCAGCTTATCCTACCGGGCCGTACTAGGGGGTGAAGCTTTCTTT. Translating it yields CASSLSYRAVLGGEAFF.

This clonotype appeared a few times. CDR3 nucleotides: TGTGCCAGCAGCTTGGTCGCAACTGACACCGGGGAGCTGTTTTTT. Translating gives CASSLVATDTGELFF. The chain links TRBV5-4 to TRBJ2-2; D not resolved. CDR3 length: 15 residues. CDR1 is SGHNT and CDR2 is YYREEE in the germline V gene (reference sequence). V dropped 0 bases and J dropped 3 bases, with 9 bases sitting between them.

J is TRBJ2-2 and V is TRBV27, with TRBD1 matching over 10 bases. The CDR3 covers 15 residues. Germline-derived CDR1 and CDR2 are MNHEY and SMNVEV (reference sequence). V trimming: 2 bases; J trimming: 7 bases; junction bases outside the gene matches: 4. CDR3 amino acids: CASSLGTGAGGELFF. In nucleotides, the CDR3 is TGTGCCAGCAGTTTAGGGACAGGGGCCGGCGGGGAGCTGTTTTTT.

V gene TRBV7-9 combines with J gene TRBJ1-1; TRBD1 aligns across 7 bases. CDR1 and CDR2 from the germline V gene are SEHNR and FQNEAQ (reference sequence). This CDR3 has 12 residues. The trim removed 11 bases at V and 1 base at J, leaving 4 bases unmatched. Here the CDR3 reads CAGTDWNTEAFF. In DNA, the CDR3 is TGTGCCGGGACAGACTGGAACACTGAAGCTTTCTTT.

This clonotype was detected many times. One end of the junction does not line up with germline, which may come from a read error. V is TRBV28 and J is TRBJ1-3; 8 positions agree with TRBD1. The germline CDR1 and CDR2 sequences are MDHEN and SYDVKM. The CDR3 is 15 amino acids. The CDR3 nucleotides are TGTGCCAGCGGTTTAACAGGGGGATCTGGAAACACCATATATTTT. The encoded protein is CASGLTGGSGNTIYF.

This sequence joins TRBV5-6 and TRBJ2-5, with 7 bases that match TRBD1. CDR3 size: 14 residues. V lost 6 bases to trimming and J lost 5 bases; unmatched junction nucleotides: 10. The germline CDR1 and CDR2 sequences are SGHDT and YYEEEE. The CDR3 DNA follows: TGTGCCAGCAACCCTTTGAGGGGGCGCGAGACCCAGTACTTC. Translated, it gives CASNPLRGRETQYF. The complete variable domain, with remaining parts taken from reference TRBV5-6 and TRBJ2-5, reads DAGVTQSPTHLIKTRGQQVTLRCSPKSGHDTVSWYQQALGQGPQFIFQYYEEEERQRGNFPDRFSGHQFPNYSSELNVNALLLGDSALYLCASNPLRGRETQYFGPGTRLLVL.

This clonotype was found a few times. V usage is TRBV14 and J usage is TRBJ1-3; no clear D. V lost 2 bases and J lost 1, with 3 bases in between. The CDR3 covers 13 residues. Germline lookup yields CDR1 SGHDN and CDR2 FVKESK. In DNA, the CDR3 is TGTGCCAGCAGCCAAAGGTCTGGAAACACCATATATTTT. Translating it yields CASSQRSGNTIYF.

The chain couples TRBV29-1 to TRBJ1-2; D possibly corresponds to TRBD1 (5 bases). From germline, CDR1 is SQVTM and CDR2 ANQGSEA. With 0 bases removed from V and 4 bases from J, the gap between germline ends came to 12 bases. The CDR3 length is 14 residues. In nucleotides, the CDR3 is TGCAGCGTTGAAGATCGTTGGGACCCCTATGGCTACACCTTC. Translation gives CSVEDRWDPYGYTF.

This clonotype was picked up a small number of times. The J gene is TRBJ2-3, the V gene TRBV2; 11 bases are a match to TRBD2. Germline V gene sequence: CDR1 SNHLY, CDR2 FYNNEI. CDR3 length: 15 amino acids. The trim removed 6 bases at V and 2 bases at J, leaving 4 bases unmatched. CDR3: CASRLAGDHTDTQYF. The CDR3 DNA reads as TGTGCCAGCAGACTAGCGGGGGATCACACAGATACGCAGTATTTT.

The chain carries TRBV6-5 and TRBJ1-1; D may be TRBD1 (5 bases). V lost 0 bases and J 7 bases, leaving 12 bases between the germline ends. CDR1 MNHEY and CDR2 SVGAGI come from the germline V gene. The CDR3 runs to 14 residues. The DNA of the CDR3 is TGTGCCAGCAGTTACTCTTTGGGCGGGGGTGAAGCTTTCTTT. Its translation: CASSYSLGGGEAFF.

The J gene is TRBJ1-1, the V gene TRBV27; tentative D call: TRBD1 (6 bases). Germline lookup yields CDR1 MNHEY and CDR2 SMNVEV (reference sequence). V was pared by 2 bases and J by 5 bases, with 12 bases between. This CDR3 is 14 amino acids long. CDR3 protein: CASSLSSQGTEAFF. The CDR3, as DNA: TGTGCCAGCAGTTTAAGTAGTCAGGGGACTGAAGCTTTCTTT.

The rearrangement links TRBV6-6 to TRBJ2-3; the D call may be TRBD1 or TRBD2 (5 bases each). V was pared by 0 bases and J by 2 bases, with 18 bases between. Germline V CDR1 and CDR2: MNHNY, SVGAGI (reference sequence). The CDR3 runs to 18 residues. The CDR3 protein is CASSYSRSWDQYTDTQYF. The CDR3 DNA reads as TGTGCCAGCAGTTACTCGAGGTCCTGGGACCAGTACACAGATACGCAGTATTTT.

The chain links TRBV5-1 to TRBJ1-1, with no clear D. The CDR3 length is 15 residues. The germline V and J ends were trimmed by 1 base and 1 base, with 11 bases remaining between them. Looked up from germline, CDR1 is SGHRS and CDR2 is YFSETQ. CDR3 protein: CASSLSSISNTEAFF. DNA of the CDR3: TGCGCCAGCAGCTTGTCGTCTATATCGAACACTGAAGCTTTCTTT.

Points on this clonotype: The CDR3 ends on some other residue instead of the conserved phenylalanine or tryptophan, so this is likely a read error. The chain couples TRBV11-2 to TRBJ2-3; weak D call: TRBD2 (6 bases). This CDR3 region has 16 residues. The germline V gene has CDR1 SGHAT and CDR2 FQNNGV. Trimming took 1 base from V and 5 from J, leaving 16 bases between them. The CDR3 loop reads CASSLAGGGSRDTQYY. DNA for the CDR3: TGTGCCAGCAGCTTAGCCGGGGGTGGATCAAGAGATACGCAGTATTAT.

J is TRBJ2-7 and V is TRBV19; 8 bases are shared with TRBD1. Germline CDR1 reads LNHDA; CDR2 reads SQIVND (reference sequence). Losses at the gene ends were 8 bases for V and 0 bases for J; bases not matched to a gene: 6. The CDR3 length is 14 residues. The CDR3 sequence is CASPGQASSYEQYF. The CDR3 DNA reads TGTGCCAGTCCGGGACAGGCGAGCTCCTACGAGCAGTACTTC.

This clonotype appeared a few times. The chain carries TRBV10-3 and TRBJ2-2; D possibly corresponds to TRBD2 (6 bases). The CDR3 covers 16 residues. Germline V gene sequence: CDR1 ENHRY, CDR2 SYGVKD. Trimming cost V 0 bases and J 4 bases, with 12 bases left between them. The CDR3 DNA is TGTGCCATCAGTGAGTCGGGAGCGGGCGGCACCGGGGAGCTGTTTTTT. This encodes CAISESGAGGTGELFF.

V usage is TRBV5-1 and J usage is TRBJ2-2, with 7 bases lining up with TRBD1. With 3 bases clipped from V and 0 bases from J, the junction kept 8 bases outside the gene matches. Germline CDR1 reads SGHRS; CDR2 reads YFSETQ. The CDR3 is 17 amino acids. In DNA form, the CDR3 reads TGCGCCAGCAGCTCCGCCACAGGGGTTGCGAACACCGGGGAGCTGTTTTTT. Translating it yields CASSSATGVANTGELFF.

The chain recombines TRBV6-2 or TRBV6-3 with TRBJ2-1; TRBD1 matches at 7 bases. The length of the CDR3 is 13 residues. V shed 6 bases, J shed 3 bases, and the junction held 2 bases outside the gene matches. CDR1 and CDR2 (germline): MNHEY, SVGEGT. CDR3: CASRTGFYNEQFF. Here the CDR3 DNA reads TGTGCCAGCAGGACAGGGTTCTACAATGAGCAGTTCTTC.

V gene TRBV6-1 combines with J gene TRBJ1-2; D remains ambiguous. V was clipped by 1 base and J by 5 bases, with 8 bases between them. From germline, CDR1 is MNHNS and CDR2 SASEGT. The CDR3 runs to 13 residues. The CDR3 loop is CASSEVVTYGYTF. CDR3 sequence (DNA): TGTGCCAGCAGTGAAGTTGTTACTTATGGCTACACCTTC.

This clonotype was found a few times. This rearrangement joins TRBV5-4 to TRBJ2-3; the D call may be TRBD1 or TRBD2 (5 bases each). Germline CDR1 is SGHNT and CDR2 is YYREEE (reference sequence). The CDR3 runs to 14 residues. V dropped 10 bases and J dropped 1 base, with 16 bases sitting between them. The CDR3 region has the DNA TGTGCCGTCCCTAGAGAGGGGCGCACAGATACGCAGTATTTT. Its protein product is CAVPREGRTDTQYF.